The 19 T cell receptor beta chains in this list originate from one sample, sequenced in a study of blood T cell repertoires in COVID-19. TCRdb keeps only in-frame clones here, not all; method: immunoSEQ multiplex PCR. Altogether approximately 390,000 clones are present, 88% being singletons, with the ten largest covering approximately 2.1%. The specimen sequenced was PBMCs or T cells enriched from blood (not recorded which). Receptors originate from a woman between 40 and 50 years old with acute COVID-19.

The chain joins TRBV4-2 to TRBJ2-7, with 10 positions matching TRBD2. The CDR3 is 13 residues long. Germline V gene data show CDR1 as LGHNA and CDR2 as YNFKEQ. J was trimmed by 2 bases and V by 5 bases; bases with no gene match: 0. In nucleotides, the CDR3 is TGTGCCAGCAGCGGACTAGCGGCCTACGAGCAGTACTTC. Amino acids: CASSGLAAYEQYF.

The chain employs TRBV5-4 and TRBJ2-7, with a tentative D call TRBD2 (6 bases). Germline assignment: CDR1 SGHNT and CDR2 YYREEE (reference sequence). V was trimmed by 2 bases and J by 4 bases, leaving 16 bases between them. This CDR3 has 15 residues. The CDR3 nucleotides are TGTGCCAGCAGCTTTGGAGGGTCTAAGGTGTACGAGCAGTACTTC. It yields the protein CASSFGGSKVYEQYF.

This clone occurred once. The chain links TRBV9 to TRBJ2-7; perhaps TRBD1 as D (6 bases). The CDR3 has 13 residues. The V gene's germline CDR1 is SGDLS and CDR2 YYNGEE. The V gene lost 3 bases and the J gene lost 3 bases, with 10 bases spanning the gap. CDR3 region: CASSERTDYEQYF. As DNA, the CDR3 is TGTGCCAGCAGCGAACGGACAGACTACGAGCAGTACTTC.

V is TRBV27 and J is TRBJ1-4, with no clear D. The CDR3 has 15 residues. Germline assignment: CDR1 MNHEY and CDR2 SMNVEV (reference sequence). V was trimmed by 7 bases and J by 8 bases, leaving 20 bases between them. CDR3 DNA: TGTGCCAGCAAGCGAACTGGGAGTAGGCAGGAAAAACTGTTTTTT. Its translation: CASKRTGSRQEKLFF.

The V and J genes are TRBV25-1 and TRBJ1-6, with no clear D. The V gene lost 1 base and the J gene lost 10 bases, with 17 bases spanning the gap. CDR3 length: 16 amino acids. Germline V lookup: CDR1 MGHDK, CDR2 SYGVNS. The CDR3 is CASSEFAQGGSSPLHF. For the CDR3, the DNA is TGTGCCAGCAGTGAATTTGCCCAAGGAGGAAGCTCACCCCTCCACTTT.

The chain joins TRBV11-2 to TRBJ1-3; maybe TRBD1 (5 bases). CDR1 and CDR2 (germline): SGHAT, FQNNGV. The CDR3 runs 16 residues. With 2 bases removed from V and 2 bases from J, the gap between germline ends came to 13 bases. The CDR3 DNA sequence: TGTGCCAGCAGCTTATTAGGGGATGCGGCTGGAAACACCATATATTTT. This sequence encodes CASSLLGDAAGNTIYF.

Only one count was recorded for this clone. V usage is TRBV6-2 or TRBV6-3 and J usage is TRBJ2-3; 7 bases map to TRBD1. Germline V gives CDR1 MNHEY, CDR2 SVGEGT. The CDR3 is 16 amino acids. V dropped 2 bases and J dropped 5; count of bases not matched to a gene: 10. DNA for the CDR3: TGTGCCAGCAGTTACGGGACAGCCGTCACTGAAGATACGCAGTATTTT. This encodes CASSYGTAVTEDTQYF.

The CDR3 coding sequence is TGTGCCTGGAGTCGAGGGGGTCTGGGGGAGCAGTACTTC. Its translation is CAWSRGGLGEQYF. This chain links TRBV30 with TRBJ2-7; weak D call: TRBD1 (6 bases). Trimming left V 2 bases short and J 7 bases short, with 15 bases between. This CDR3 is built from 13 residues. Germline V lookup: CDR1 GTSNPN, CDR2 SVGIG (reference sequence). Variable domain in full (rest from reference TRBV30 and TRBJ2-7): SQTIHQWPATLVQPVGSPLSLECTVEGTSNPNLYWYRQAAGRGLQLLFYSVGIGQISSEVPQNLSASRPQDRQFILSSKKLLLSDSGFYLCAWSRGGLGEQYFGPGTRLTVT.

The chain is built from TRBV21-1 and TRBJ2-7; the D call in the table, TRBD1, was not verified against the DNA. TRBV21-1 is a pseudogene locus. This CDR3 comprises 16 residues. The chain's CDR3 is CASSKPLGQASYEQYF. DNA of the CDR3: TGTGCCAGCAGCAAGCCCCTTGGACAGGCCTCCTACGAGCAGTACTTC.

J is TRBJ2-5 and V is TRBV6-5, with TRBD2 as a possible D gene (5 bases). This CDR3 is 16 amino acids long. V was clipped by 2 bases and J by 2 bases, with 15 bases between them. The germline gives CDR1 MNHEY, CDR2 SVGAGI. The CDR3 loop is CASSYGVAGGQETQYF. The CDR3 DNA reads TGTGCCAGCAGTTACGGGGTTGCGGGCGGTCAAGAGACCCAGTACTTC.

The rearrangement joins TRBV29-1 to TRBJ1-1; 8 bases line up with TRBD1. The germline V gene encodes CDR1 SQVTM and CDR2 ANQGSEA. After removal of 1 base from V and 3 bases from J, the junction contained 7 bases not matched to a gene. The CDR3 is made up of 15 amino acids. CDR3 residues: CSVEGLQGAHTEAFF. The CDR3 nucleotides read TGCAGCGTTGAAGGTCTTCAGGGGGCACACACTGAAGCTTTCTTT.

The V call is TRBV5-1, the J call TRBJ2-5; 11 bases are shared with TRBD1. The CDR3 is 15 amino acids. Unmatched junction bases numbered 5, after V lost 3 bases and J lost 4 bases. Germline assignment: CDR1 SGHRS and CDR2 YFSETQ. DNA of the CDR3: TGCGCCAGCAGCTCCGGGACAGGGGGTAGAGAGACCCAGTACTTC. Translation: CASSSGTGGRETQYF. The variable domain in full, completed from reference TRBV5-1 and TRBJ2-5, reads KAGVTQTPRYLIKTRGQQVTLSCSPISGHRSVSWYQQTPGQGLQFLFEYFSETQRNKGNFPGRFSGRQFSNSRSEMNVSTLELGDSALYLCASSSGTGGRETQYFGPGTRLLVL.

J is TRBJ2-2 and V is TRBV18, with 8 bases that match TRBD2. Germline V gene lookup returns CDR1 KGHSH and CDR2 LQKENI. J gave up 6 bases and V 11 bases, and 14 bases lay outside the gene matches. The CDR3 is 15 amino acids. CDR3 residues: CAATPDTGGAGELFF. Written as DNA, the CDR3 is TGTGCCGCAACACCTGACACGGGAGGGGCCGGGGAGCTGTTTTTT.

The chain carries TRBV7-9 and TRBJ1-1; D possibly corresponds to TRBD1 (6 bases). V lost 4 bases and J lost 6, with 21 bases in between. Germline V gene lookup returns CDR1 SEHNR and CDR2 FQNEAQ (reference sequence). This CDR3 has 16 residues. CDR3 bases: TGTGCCAGCAGCTCAGGGCAGGGGTCTAAGGCATCTGAAGCTTTCTTT. Protein product: CASSSGQGSKASEAFF.

This sequence joins TRBV30 and TRBJ1-1, with a tentative D call TRBD1 (6 bases). This CDR3 spans 12 amino acids. The V end lost 5 bases, the J end lost 3 bases, and 10 bases lay between the germline ends. Germline lookup yields CDR1 GTSNPN and CDR2 SVGIG (reference sequence). CDR3 amino acids: CAWGEGDTEAFF. The CDR3 nucleotides are TGTGCCTGGGGCGAGGGGGACACTGAAGCTTTCTTT.

V and J are TRBV13 and TRBJ1-2, with 9 bases fitting TRBD1. The CDR3 has 15 amino acids. CDR1 is PRHDT, CDR2 FYEKMQ, per germline (reference sequence). J was trimmed by 3 bases and V by 5 bases; bases with no gene match: 7. As DNA, the CDR3 is TGTGCCAGCAGCGACAGGACAGGGGTGGACTATGGCTACACCTTC. It encodes CASSDRTGVDYGYTF.

In this sample, this clone turned up many times. V is TRBV5-4 and J is TRBJ2-1; 8 positions agree with TRBD2. V lost 3 bases, J lost 0 bases, and 2 bases stayed unmatched. In germline, CDR1 is SGHNT, CDR2 YYREEE (reference sequence). The CDR3 is made up of 15 amino acids. This CDR3 is CASSSSGSSYNEQFF. The DNA of the CDR3 is TGTGCCAGCAGCTCCAGCGGGAGCTCCTACAATGAGCAGTTCTTC.

The CDR3 nucleotides read TGCGCCAGCAGCCCACCAGACGGGGGAAAAGGGAATACGCAGTATTTT. This encodes CASSPPDGGKGNTQYF. The rearrangement links TRBV5-1 to TRBJ2-3; tentative D call: TRBD2 (6 bases). Germline V CDR1 and CDR2: SGHRS, YFSETQ. V was clipped by 4 bases and J by 7 bases, with 22 bases between them. The CDR3 length is 16 residues.

This clone was counted only a few times. This rearrangement joins TRBV19 to TRBJ2-7, with D perhaps matching TRBD1 (5 bases). Per germline, CDR1 LNHDA and CDR2 SQIVND (reference sequence). Trimming cost V 9 bases and J 6 bases, with 18 bases left between them. This CDR3 spans 13 amino acids. CDR3 in DNA: TGTGCCAGCGAGGACAACAATTCCCTCGAGCAGTACTTC. The encoded protein is CASEDNNSLEQYF.